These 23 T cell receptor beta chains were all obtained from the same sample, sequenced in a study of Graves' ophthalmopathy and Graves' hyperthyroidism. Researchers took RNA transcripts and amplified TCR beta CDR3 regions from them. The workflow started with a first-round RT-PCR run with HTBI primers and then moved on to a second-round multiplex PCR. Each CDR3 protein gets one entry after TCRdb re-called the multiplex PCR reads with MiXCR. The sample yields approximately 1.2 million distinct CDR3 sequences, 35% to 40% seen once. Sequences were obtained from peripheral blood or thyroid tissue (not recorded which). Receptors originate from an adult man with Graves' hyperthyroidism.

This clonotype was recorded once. The CDR3 DNA follows: TGTGCCAGCAGGTCTGGGACAGGGATGATCGAGCAGTACTTC. The encoded protein is CASRSGTGMIEQYF. The chain joins TRBV7-8 to TRBJ2-7; 9 nucleotides align to TRBD1. The CDR3 loop spans 14 amino acids. V was clipped by 6 bases and J by 6 bases; unmatched bases: 9. The germline V gene encodes CDR1 SGHVS and CDR2 FQNEAQ.

Written as DNA, the CDR3 is TGTGCCAGCCGCCCCGGCGGATTGAACACTGAAGCTTTCTTT. Amino acid sequence: CASRPGGLNTEAFF. This chain joins TRBV19 and TRBJ1-1; the D is unclear. This CDR3 comprises 14 residues. V lost 9 bases and J lost 0, with 14 bases in between. Germline CDR1 reads LNHDA; CDR2 reads SQIVND (reference sequence).

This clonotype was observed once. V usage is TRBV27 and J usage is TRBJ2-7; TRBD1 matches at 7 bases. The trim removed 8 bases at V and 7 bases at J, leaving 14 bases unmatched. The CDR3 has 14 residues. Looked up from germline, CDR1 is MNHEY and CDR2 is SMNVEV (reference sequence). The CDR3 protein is CASVPFTGAREQYF. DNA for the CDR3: TGTGCCAGCGTACCCTTCACAGGGGCTAGGGAGCAGTACTTC.

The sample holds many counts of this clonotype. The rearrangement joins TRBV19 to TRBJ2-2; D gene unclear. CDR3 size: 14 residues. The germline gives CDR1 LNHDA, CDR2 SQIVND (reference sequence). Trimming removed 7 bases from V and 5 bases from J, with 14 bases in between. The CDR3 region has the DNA TGTGCCAGTACCTGGGGTCGGCGGACCGGGGAGCTGTTTTTT. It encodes CASTWGRRTGELFF.

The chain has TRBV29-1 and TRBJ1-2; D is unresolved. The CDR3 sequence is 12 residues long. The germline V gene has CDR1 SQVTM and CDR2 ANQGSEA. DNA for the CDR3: TGCACCTTAGACCAAGAAAACTATGGCTACACCTTC. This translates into CTLDQENYGYTF.

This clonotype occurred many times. The chain's CDR3 is CSAESGGTNTGELFF. Here the CDR3 DNA reads TGCAGCGCGGAATCAGGGGGCACGAACACCGGGGAGCTGTTTTTT. J is TRBJ2-2 and V is TRBV29-1; 8 bases agree with TRBD1. The CDR3 has 15 amino acids. V shed 7 bases, J shed 0 bases, and the junction held 7 bases outside the gene matches. Germline CDR1 SQVTM, CDR2 ANQGSEA.

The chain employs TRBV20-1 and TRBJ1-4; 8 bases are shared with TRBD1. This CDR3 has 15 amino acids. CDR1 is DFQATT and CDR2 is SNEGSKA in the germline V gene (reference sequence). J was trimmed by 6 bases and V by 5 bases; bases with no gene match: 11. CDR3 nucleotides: TGCAGTGCTTTTCCCCTACAGGGGGTTGATGAAAAACTGTTTTTT. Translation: CSAFPLQGVDEKLFF.

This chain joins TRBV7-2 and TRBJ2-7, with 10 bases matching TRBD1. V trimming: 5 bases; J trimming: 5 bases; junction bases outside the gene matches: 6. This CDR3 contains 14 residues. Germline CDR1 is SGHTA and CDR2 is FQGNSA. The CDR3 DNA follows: TGTGCCAGCAGCCGGGGACAGGGGCGGGACGAGCAGTACTTC. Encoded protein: CASSRGQGRDEQYF.

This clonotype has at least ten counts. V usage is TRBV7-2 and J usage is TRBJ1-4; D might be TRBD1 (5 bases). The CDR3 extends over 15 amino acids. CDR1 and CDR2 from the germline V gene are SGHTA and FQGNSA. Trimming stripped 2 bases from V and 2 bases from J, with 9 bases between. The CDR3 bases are TGTGCCAGCAGCTTAATGGGGGGGACTAATGAAAAACTGTTTTTT. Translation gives CASSLMGGTNEKLFF.

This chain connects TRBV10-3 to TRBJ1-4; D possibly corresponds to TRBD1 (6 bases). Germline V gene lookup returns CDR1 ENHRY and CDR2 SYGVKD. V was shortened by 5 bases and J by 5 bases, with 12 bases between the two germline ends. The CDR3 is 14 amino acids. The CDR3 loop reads CAISRQDPNEKLFF. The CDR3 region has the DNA TGTGCCATCAGTCGACAGGACCCGAATGAAAAACTGTTTTTT.

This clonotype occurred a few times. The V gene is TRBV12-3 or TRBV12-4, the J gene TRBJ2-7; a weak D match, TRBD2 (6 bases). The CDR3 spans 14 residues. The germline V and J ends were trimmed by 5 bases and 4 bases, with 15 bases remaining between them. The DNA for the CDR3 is TGTGCCAGCAGTGGTTCCGGGACTTCTTACGAGCAGTACTTC. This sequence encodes CASSGSGTSYEQYF.

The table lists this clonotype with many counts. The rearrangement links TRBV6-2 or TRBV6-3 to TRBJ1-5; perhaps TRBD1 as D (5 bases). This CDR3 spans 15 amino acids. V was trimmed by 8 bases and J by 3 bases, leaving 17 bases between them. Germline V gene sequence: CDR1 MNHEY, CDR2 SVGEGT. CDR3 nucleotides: TGTGCCAGCGACCGGCAGGGTGCGGTCAATCAGCCCCAGCATTTT. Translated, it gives CASDRQGAVNQPQHF.

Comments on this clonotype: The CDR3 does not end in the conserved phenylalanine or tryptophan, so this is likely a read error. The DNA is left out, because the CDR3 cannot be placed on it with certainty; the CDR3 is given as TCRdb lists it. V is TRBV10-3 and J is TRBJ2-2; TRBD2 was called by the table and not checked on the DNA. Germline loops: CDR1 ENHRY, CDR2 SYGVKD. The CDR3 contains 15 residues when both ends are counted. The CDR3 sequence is CAIKLETPNTGELDL.

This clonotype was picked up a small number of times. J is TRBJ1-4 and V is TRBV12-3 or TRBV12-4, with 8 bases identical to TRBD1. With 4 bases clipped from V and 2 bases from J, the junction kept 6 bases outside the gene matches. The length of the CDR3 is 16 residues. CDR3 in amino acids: CASSSAQGATNEKLFF. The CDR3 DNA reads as TGTGCCAGCAGTTCCGCCCAGGGGGCGACTAATGAAAAACTGTTTTTT.

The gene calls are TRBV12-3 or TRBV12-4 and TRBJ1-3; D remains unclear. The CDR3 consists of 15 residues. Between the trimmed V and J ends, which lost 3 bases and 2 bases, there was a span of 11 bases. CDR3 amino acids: CASSLTFSTGNTIYF. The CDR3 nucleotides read TGTGCCAGCAGTTTGACCTTTTCGACTGGAAACACCATATATTTT.

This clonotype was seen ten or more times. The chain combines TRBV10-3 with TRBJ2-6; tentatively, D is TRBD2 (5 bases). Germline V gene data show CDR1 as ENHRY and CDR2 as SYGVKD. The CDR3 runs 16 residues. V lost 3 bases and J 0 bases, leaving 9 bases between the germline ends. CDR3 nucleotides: TGTGCCATCAGTGAAGACGCGGGCTCTGGGGCCAACGTCCTGACTTTC. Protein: CAISEDAGSGANVLTF.

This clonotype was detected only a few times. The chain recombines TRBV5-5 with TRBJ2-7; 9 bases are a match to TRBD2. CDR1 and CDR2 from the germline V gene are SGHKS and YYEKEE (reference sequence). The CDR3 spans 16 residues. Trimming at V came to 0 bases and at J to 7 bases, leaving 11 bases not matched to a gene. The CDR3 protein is CASSLVGGRESREQYF. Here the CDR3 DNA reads TGTGCCAGCAGCTTGGTTGGCGGGAGGGAGTCCCGGGAGCAGTACTTC.

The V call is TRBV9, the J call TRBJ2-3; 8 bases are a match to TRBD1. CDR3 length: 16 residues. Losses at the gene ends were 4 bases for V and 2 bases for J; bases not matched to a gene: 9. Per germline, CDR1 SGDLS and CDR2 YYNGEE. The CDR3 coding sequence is TGTGCCAGCAGCCAAGACAGGGGTTTACACACAGATACGCAGTATTTT. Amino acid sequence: CASSQDRGLHTDTQYF.

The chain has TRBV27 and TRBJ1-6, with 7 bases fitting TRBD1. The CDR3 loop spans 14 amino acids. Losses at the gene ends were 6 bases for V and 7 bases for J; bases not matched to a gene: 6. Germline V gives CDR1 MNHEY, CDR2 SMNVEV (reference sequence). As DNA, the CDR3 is TGTGCCAGCAGAGGGGACAGTGGGAATTCACCCCTCCACTTT. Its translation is CASRGDSGNSPLHF.

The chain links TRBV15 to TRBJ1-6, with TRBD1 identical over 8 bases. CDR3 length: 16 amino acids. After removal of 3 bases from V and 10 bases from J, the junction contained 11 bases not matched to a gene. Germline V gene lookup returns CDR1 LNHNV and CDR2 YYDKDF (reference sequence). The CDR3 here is CATSSESDRVGSPLHF. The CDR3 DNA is TGTGCCACCAGCAGCGAGTCGGACAGGGTTGGCTCACCCCTCCACTTT.

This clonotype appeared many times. The CDR3 DNA is TGCAGCGTTCCCAGGGGAACTGAAGCTTTCTTT. Translation: CSVPRGTEAFF. This chain joins TRBV29-1 and TRBJ1-1; D might be TRBD1 (6 bases). The CDR3 is 11 amino acids. CDR1 and CDR2 (germline): SQVTM, ANQGSEA. V was pared by 5 bases and J by 5 bases, with 9 bases between.

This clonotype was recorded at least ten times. CDR3 protein: CASSQAESNYEQYF. Written as DNA, the CDR3 is TGCGCCAGCAGCCAAGCAGAATCTAACTACGAGCAGTACTTC. This sequence joins TRBV4-1 and TRBJ2-7, with unresolved D. The CDR3 runs to 14 residues. V lost 1 base and J lost 3, with 10 bases in between. Germline V lookup: CDR1 MGHRA, CDR2 YSYEKL.

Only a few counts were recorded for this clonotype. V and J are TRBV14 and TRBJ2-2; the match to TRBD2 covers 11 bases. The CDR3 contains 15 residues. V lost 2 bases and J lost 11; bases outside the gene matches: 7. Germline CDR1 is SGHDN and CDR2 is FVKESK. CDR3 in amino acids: CASSQHSGRANELFF. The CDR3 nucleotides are TGTGCCAGCAGCCAACATAGCGGGAGGGCCAATGAGCTGTTTTTT. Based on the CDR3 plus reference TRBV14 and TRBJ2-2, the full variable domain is EAGVTQFPSHSVIEKGQTVTLRCDPISGHDNLYWYRRVMGKEIKFLLHFVKESKQDESGMPNNRFLAERTGGTYSTLKVQPAELEDSGVYFCASSQHSGRANELFFGEGSRLTVL.